This entry lists 32 T cell receptor beta chains sequenced from one sample in a study of blood T cell repertoires in COVID-19. The data were produced by immunoSEQ multiplex PCR, yet TCRdb's version contains in-frame clones alone and is incomplete. The sample contains 450,000 to 500,000 clones, 87% of which appear only once. Sequenced material: PBMCs or T cells enriched from blood (not recorded which). All receptors derive from a woman between 18 and 29 years old who had recovered from COVID-19.

This clone showed up just a few times. The chain recombines TRBV6-1 with TRBJ2-6, with D perhaps TRBD1 (6 bases). V shed 2 bases and J shed 9 bases, with 14 bases lying between them. The CDR3 totals 15 residues. Germline V lookup: CDR1 MNHNS, CDR2 SASEGT. The CDR3 nucleotides are TGTGCCAGCAGTGAATTTCGGACAGCCTTCAACGTCCTGACTTTC. Translating it yields CASSEFRTAFNVLTF.

V and J are TRBV5-6 and TRBJ2-2; possibly TRBD2 for D (6 bases). Germline V gene sequence: CDR1 SGHDT, CDR2 YYEEEE. The CDR3 is 16 amino acids. V gave up 2 bases and J gave up 2 bases, with 13 bases separating them. The CDR3 loop reads CASSFPYGGNTGELFF. CDR3 nucleotides: TGTGCCAGCAGCTTCCCGTACGGGGGAAACACCGGGGAGCTGTTTTTT.

The chain links TRBV5-1 to TRBJ2-2; TRBD1 aligns across 9 bases. The ends lost 4 bases at V and 6 bases at J; junction bases unmatched: 19. This CDR3 has 19 amino acids. Germline V lookup: CDR1 SGHRS, CDR2 YFSETQ. Here the CDR3 reads CASSLSRIGGTGFSGELFF. The CDR3 DNA reads TGCGCCAGCAGCCTGAGCCGCATTGGCGGGACAGGGTTCTCCGGGGAGCTGTTTTTT.

The J gene is TRBJ2-3, the V gene TRBV7-9; 7 nucleotides line up with TRBD2. J gave up 6 bases and V 5 bases, and 11 bases lay outside the gene matches. The length of the CDR3 is 15 residues. Per germline, CDR1 SEHNR and CDR2 FQNEAQ (reference sequence). CDR3 DNA: TGTGCCAGCAGCCCCCCCGCGGGGGTGGTGGATACGCAGTATTTT. Its protein is CASSPPAGVVDTQYF.

The J gene is TRBJ1-1, the V gene TRBV3-1 (or the pseudogene TRBV3-2); weak D call: TRBD1 (5 bases). V was clipped by 0 bases and J by 1 base, with 9 bases between them. This CDR3 contains 15 residues. The V gene's germline CDR1 is LGHDT and CDR2 YNNKEL (reference sequence). Here the CDR3 reads CASSQDGAWNTEAFF. In DNA form, the CDR3 reads TGTGCCAGCAGCCAAGATGGGGCTTGGAACACTGAAGCTTTCTTT.

This clone was counted a few times. The chain uses TRBV4-1 and TRBJ1-4; D is ambiguous. The germline V gene has CDR1 MGHRA and CDR2 YSYEKL. This CDR3 is 12 amino acids long. V shed 4 bases and J shed 12 bases, with 12 bases lying between them. The CDR3 sequence is CASSLSMKELFF. CDR3 in DNA: TGCGCCAGCAGCCTCTCTATGAAAGAACTGTTTTTT.

The chain carries TRBV11-2 and TRBJ2-1, with 8 bases fitting TRBD2. The ends lost 6 bases at V and 7 bases at J; junction bases unmatched: 8. The CDR3 runs to 14 residues. The germline V gene has CDR1 SGHAT and CDR2 FQNNGV. CDR3 DNA sequence: TGTGCCAGCAGTTATAGCGGGGTAGGTAATGAGCAGTTCTTC. Translating it yields CASSYSGVGNEQFF.

The chain couples TRBV6-5 to TRBJ2-7; D is undetermined. Germline V gene sequence: CDR1 MNHEY, CDR2 SVGAGI. The CDR3 covers 14 residues. V lost 4 bases and J 1 base, leaving 11 bases between the germline ends. The CDR3 coding sequence is TGTGCCAGCAGTTTCGAGACGGAGTCCTACGAGCAGTACTTC. Its protein product is CASSFETESYEQYF.

V and J are TRBV2 and TRBJ2-1, with 8 bases that match TRBD2. The V segment lost 9 bases and the J segment 2 bases; nucleotides outside the gene matches: 3. CDR1 SNHLY and CDR2 FYNNEI come from the germline V gene. CDR3 length equals 13 residues. CDR3 DNA: TGTGCCAGGGCGGGGGGTACCTACAATGAGCAGTTCTTC. This sequence encodes CARAGGTYNEQFF.

This sequence joins TRBV7-2 and TRBJ2-3; D not certain. Trimming cost V 5 bases and J 6 bases, with 12 bases left between them. The CDR3 is 13 residues long. Germline V CDR1 and CDR2: SGHTA, FQGNSA. The CDR3: CASSPTGLDTQYF. DNA of the CDR3: TGTGCCAGCAGCCCGACCGGGTTGGATACGCAGTATTTT.

J is TRBJ1-2 and V is TRBV19, with 8 bases identical to TRBD1. The germline V gene encodes CDR1 LNHDA and CDR2 SQIVND (reference sequence). V dropped 9 bases and J dropped 2; count of bases not matched to a gene: 14. The CDR3 runs to 16 residues. The CDR3 coding sequence is TGTGCCAGGCTATCCCGGGACAGGTTCAGAAACTATGGCTACACCTTC. It encodes CARLSRDRFRNYGYTF.

V and J are TRBV30 and TRBJ1-2; TRBD1 might be the D (5 bases). The CDR3 spans 12 residues. The germline V and J ends were trimmed by 5 bases and 4 bases, with 11 bases remaining between them. Germline loops: CDR1 GTSNPN, CDR2 SVGIG (reference sequence). CDR3: CAWSGVGYGYTF. The CDR3 nucleotides are TGTGCCTGGTCGGGGGTTGGCTATGGCTACACCTTC.

V is TRBV7-6 and J is TRBJ1-2; D is ambiguous. Germline lookup yields CDR1 SGHVS and CDR2 FNYEAQ. The V gene lost 1 base and the J gene lost 2 bases, with 5 bases spanning the gap. CDR3 length: 13 residues. The CDR3 sequence is CASSLDQNYGYTF. In DNA form, the CDR3 reads TGTGCCAGCAGCTTAGACCAGAACTATGGCTACACCTTC.

The chain employs TRBV5-1 and TRBJ2-1; the D gene is possibly TRBD2 (6 bases). V was cut by 0 bases and J by 6 bases, with 7 bases left in between. This CDR3 is 13 amino acids long. Germline lookup yields CDR1 SGHRS and CDR2 YFSETQ. This chain's CDR3 is CASSLAGGNEQFF. The CDR3 region has the DNA TGCGCCAGCAGCTTGGCCGGGGGCAATGAGCAGTTCTTC. The variable domain in full, with the rest retrieved from reference TRBV5-1 and TRBJ2-1, is KAGVTQTPRYLIKTRGQQVTLSCSPISGHRSVSWYQQTPGQGLQFLFEYFSETQRNKGNFPGRFSGRQFSNSRSEMNVSTLELGDSALYLCASSLAGGNEQFFGPGTRLTVL.

This clone was seen repeatedly, ten times or more. V usage is TRBV5-6 and J usage is TRBJ2-4, with 9 bases that match TRBD1. Germline CDR1 reads SGHDT; CDR2 reads YYEEEE. Unmatched junction bases numbered 11, after V lost 5 bases and J lost 8 bases. The CDR3 has 15 residues. The CDR3 protein is CASRPTGGLRDIQYF. The CDR3 nucleotides read TGTGCCAGCAGGCCCACAGGGGGCCTCAGGGACATTCAGTACTTC.

The V gene is TRBV5-1, the J gene TRBJ1-5, with 8 bases that match TRBD1. CDR3 size: 14 residues. CDR1 and CDR2 (germline): SGHRS, YFSETQ. The ends lost 0 bases at V and 9 bases at J; junction bases unmatched: 5. CDR3 sequence (DNA): TGCGCCAGCAGCTTGGGACAGGGGACGGGGCCCCAGCATTTT. Its translation: CASSLGQGTGPQHF.

The rearrangement uses TRBV3-1 (or the pseudogene TRBV3-2) and TRBJ1-3, with 7 bases that match TRBD1. Germline loops: CDR1 LGHDT, CDR2 YNNKEL (reference sequence). The CDR3 contains 15 residues. V lost 4 bases to trimming and J lost 0 bases; unmatched junction nucleotides: 3. CDR3 residues: CASSRTGASGNTIYF. As DNA, the CDR3 is TGTGCCAGCAGCCGGACAGGCGCCTCTGGAAACACCATATATTTT.

The chain employs TRBV3-1 (or the pseudogene TRBV3-2) and TRBJ1-1; TRBD1 matches at 7 bases. V lost 4 bases and J lost 7; bases outside the gene matches: 6. The CDR3 is 13 amino acids. The germline CDR1 and CDR2 sequences are LGHDT and YNNKEL (reference sequence). Written as DNA, the CDR3 is TGTGCCAGCAGCCTCACTAGACAGGGTGAAGCTTTCTTT. Its translation: CASSLTRQGEAFF.

V usage is TRBV27 and J usage is TRBJ2-7; the D gene is possibly TRBD1 (6 bases). V was cut by 2 bases and J by 0 bases, with 8 bases left in between. Per the germline V gene, CDR1 is MNHEY and CDR2 is SMNVEV (reference sequence). CDR3 length equals 14 residues. The CDR3 DNA sequence: TGTGCCAGCAGTTTAAAGGACAGCTCCTACGAGCAGTACTTC. Its translation: CASSLKDSSYEQYF.

This clone was detected only once. DNA for the CDR3: TGTGCCTGGAGTTCCCCGGCGGGAGGGTGGGAAGGCTACACCTTC. Its translation: CAWSSPAGGWEGYTF. This chain joins TRBV30 and TRBJ1-2; D unclear. The CDR3 length is 15 residues. In germline, CDR1 is GTSNPN, CDR2 SVGIG (reference sequence). The V end lost 2 bases, the J end lost 8 bases, and 21 bases lay between the germline ends. The whole variable domain, remainder taken from reference TRBV30 and TRBJ1-2, is SQTIHQWPATLVQPVGSPLSLECTVEGTSNPNLYWYRQAAGRGLQLLFYSVGIGQISSEVPQNLSASRPQDRQFILSSKKLLLSDSGFYLCAWSSPAGGWEGYTFGSGTRLTVV.

A single count supports this clone. The CDR3 protein is CASRVSHSTDTQYF. CDR3 sequence (DNA): TGTGCCAGCAGAGTCTCACATAGCACAGATACGCAGTATTTT. The V call is TRBV6-5, the J call TRBJ2-3; D unresolved. The length of the CDR3 is 14 residues. V gave up 6 bases and J gave up 0 bases, with 10 bases separating them. Germline V lookup: CDR1 MNHEY, CDR2 SVGAGI.

The CDR3 loop is CASSPRGRNTEAFF. The CDR3 nucleotides read TGTGCCAGCAGCCCCCGGGGGAGGAACACTGAAGCTTTCTTT. The chain couples TRBV7-9 to TRBJ1-1; perhaps TRBD1 as D (5 bases). V was shortened by 5 bases and J by 1 base, with 11 bases between the two germline ends. The CDR3 extends over 14 amino acids. In germline, CDR1 is SEHNR, CDR2 FQNEAQ (reference sequence).

The chain uses TRBV27 and TRBJ2-3; a possible D gene is TRBD2 (6 bases). CDR3 size: 14 residues. Germline V CDR1 and CDR2: MNHEY, SMNVEV (reference sequence). Trimming shortened V by 6 bases and J by 6 bases, and 16 bases separated the two germline ends. CDR3 DNA: TGTGCCAGCAGGGACGGGGGACGGAGGGATACGCAGTATTTT. Protein: CASRDGGRRDTQYF.

The chain carries TRBV9 and TRBJ1-2, with D possibly TRBD1 on 5 matching bases. Germline lookup yields CDR1 SGDLS and CDR2 YYNGEE. The ends were cut back, 3 bases at V and 4 bases at J, with 13 bases in the middle. This CDR3 is built from 14 residues. CDR3 region: CASSALDGGYGYTF. The CDR3 region has the DNA TGTGCCAGCAGCGCATTAGACGGGGGCTATGGCTACACCTTC. The whole variable domain, remainder taken from reference TRBV9 and TRBJ1-2, is DSGVTQTPKHLITATGQRVTLRCSPRSGDLSVYWYQQSLDQGLQFLIQYYNGEERAKGNILERFSAQQFPDLHSELNLSSLELGDSALYFCASSALDGGYGYTFGSGTRLTVV.

The V call is TRBV24-1, the J call TRBJ1-1, with a tentative D call TRBD1 (5 bases). The CDR3 sequence is 14 residues long. Germline CDR1 and CDR2: KGHDR and SFDVKD. V shed 9 bases and J shed 0 bases, with 13 bases lying between them. As DNA, the CDR3 is TGTGCCACCGTGGGGGGGGAGATGAACACTGAAGCTTTCTTT. It translates to CATVGGEMNTEAFF.

The CDR3 protein is CASSSQIQETQYF. The CDR3 DNA is TGTGCCAGCAGCTCGCAGATCCAAGAGACCCAGTACTTC. This rearrangement joins TRBV5-4 to TRBJ2-5; the D is unclear. The CDR3 sequence is 13 residues long. V dropped 3 bases and J dropped 1 base, with 7 bases sitting between them. Germline V gene lookup returns CDR1 SGHNT and CDR2 YYREEE (reference sequence).

V gene TRBV5-4 combines with J gene TRBJ2-3; 7 bases are shared with TRBD1. V lost 3 bases to trimming and J lost 4 bases; unmatched junction nucleotides: 5. CDR1 is SGHNT, CDR2 YYREEE, per germline (reference sequence). The CDR3 totals 14 residues. The CDR3 DNA is TGTGCCAGCAGCTCCTCCGGGACAGCAGATACGCAGTATTTT. Translated: CASSSSGTADTQYF.

CDR3 bases: TGTGCCACCAGCGCTACCCAGGGTACCGCCTACAATGAGCAGTTCTTC. Its translation is CATSATQGTAYNEQFF. V and J are TRBV24-1 and TRBJ2-1; a possible D gene is TRBD1 (5 bases). Trimming removed 7 bases at V and 2 bases at J, with 17 bases between. Germline assignment: CDR1 KGHDR and CDR2 SFDVKD. CDR3 length equals 16 residues.

The rearrangement uses TRBV5-1 and TRBJ2-3; 8 positions match TRBD1. The J segment lost 0 bases and the V segment lost 3 bases, leaving 3 bases of the junction unmatched. This CDR3 has 15 amino acids. Germline V CDR1 and CDR2: SGHRS, YFSETQ. This CDR3 reads CASSSQGGSTDTQYF. CDR3 coding DNA: TGCGCCAGCAGCTCACAGGGGGGTAGCACAGATACGCAGTATTTT.

The rearrangement uses TRBV7-9 and TRBJ2-6, with D perhaps TRBD1 (6 bases). V shed 1 base and J shed 1 base, with 8 bases lying between them. Germline assignment: CDR1 SEHNR and CDR2 FQNEAQ (reference sequence). This CDR3 contains 16 residues. CDR3 nucleotides: TGTGCCAGCAGCTTAGATAGGGGGTCTGGGGCCAACGTCCTGACTTTC. Translated: CASSLDRGSGANVLTF.

Notes on this clone: The same CDR3 arises from other DNA sequences in this sample as well. The CDR3 region is CASSLDRNTIYF. The CDR3 nucleotides are TGTGCCAGCAGCTTAGATAGAAACACCATATATTTT. The chain joins TRBV11-2 to TRBJ1-3, with D hard to call. The germline V and J ends were trimmed by 0 bases and 5 bases, with 2 bases remaining between them. Germline V CDR1 and CDR2: SGHAT, FQNNGV. The CDR3 is made up of 12 amino acids.

The J gene is TRBJ1-5, the V gene TRBV28, with D possibly being TRBD1 (5 bases). Deletions cut 6 bases from V and 8 bases from J, with 23 bases between. CDR3 length: 16 amino acids. Germline V gives CDR1 MDHEN, CDR2 SYDVKM. The DNA for the CDR3 is TGTGCCAGCAGCCCCTTAGGGGCCCGGCCTACGGAGCCCCAGCATTTT. It translates to CASSPLGARPTEPQHF.